One sample yielded the 20 T cell receptor beta chains listed below, sequenced in a study of graft-versus-host responses after intestinal transplantation. No antigen has been assigned to these receptors. Method: immunoSEQ multiplex PCR; TCRdb's copy keeps in-frame clones and lacks some. The data contain about 85,000 clones, approximately 89% of them singletons. Source: unstimulated CD8+ T cells sorted from spleen or lymph node cells, taken before transplant. These receptors were obtained from a human donor who was the organ donor for an intestinal transplant.

The chain couples TRBV6-1 to TRBJ1-2; D unresolved. Deletions cut 4 bases from V and 0 bases from J, with 18 bases between. The CDR3 is 17 amino acids. Looked up from germline, CDR1 is MNHNS and CDR2 is SASEGT. This chain's CDR3 is CASSGPKSGLANYGYTF. In nucleotides, the CDR3 is TGTGCCAGCAGTGGTCCGAAAAGTGGGCTTGCTAACTATGGCTACACCTTC.

Concerning this clone: The junction does not match germline at one end; this may be a read error. This sequence joins TRBV7-7 and TRBJ2-5; TRBD2 aligns across 9 bases. Germline CDR1 reads SSHAT; CDR2 reads FNYEAQ (reference sequence). There are 14 residues in the CDR3. The CDR3 sequence is CASSLAGVGETQYF. The CDR3 region has the DNA TGTGCTAGCAGCTTAGCGGGAGTAGGAGAGACCCAGTACTTC.

The chain carries TRBV11-2 and TRBJ2-7; D call uncertain. Germline V gives CDR1 SGHAT, CDR2 FQNNGV. Trimming cost V 5 bases and J 0 bases, with 8 bases left between them. This CDR3 contains 13 residues. The CDR3 coding sequence is TGTGCCAGCAGCCCGATGAGCTCCTACGAGCAGTACTTC. This translates into CASSPMSSYEQYF.

The V and J genes are TRBV11-2 and TRBJ2-3; 8 bases are a match to TRBD2. CDR3 length: 16 amino acids. The V gene's germline CDR1 is SGHAT and CDR2 FQNNGV. The V segment lost 3 bases and the J segment 4 bases; nucleotides outside the gene matches: 9. DNA for the CDR3: TGTGCCAGCAGCTTCCCGGGACTAGGAATTGCAGATACGCAGTATTTT. Translation gives CASSFPGLGIADTQYF.

The rearrangement links TRBV4-1 to TRBJ1-1, with 8 bases matching TRBD1. V lost 2 bases to trimming and J lost 1 base; unmatched junction nucleotides: 3. The CDR3 spans 15 residues. Germline V gene lookup returns CDR1 MGHRA and CDR2 YSYEKL. As DNA, the CDR3 is TGCGCCAGCAGCCAAAAACAGGGGGGGAACACTGAAGCTTTCTTT. This sequence encodes CASSQKQGGNTEAFF.

This rearrangement joins TRBV5-1 to TRBJ1-2; 8 bases match TRBD1. The CDR3 sequence is 16 residues long. Trimming took 1 base from V and 0 from J; bases not matched to a gene: 5. Germline values: CDR1 SGHRS, CDR2 YFSETQ. The CDR3 coding sequence is TGCGCCAGCAGCTTGCATCCGGGACAGGCTAACTATGGCTACACCTTC. Encoded protein: CASSLHPGQANYGYTF. Full variable domain (missing parts from reference TRBV5-1 and TRBJ1-2): KAGVTQTPRYLIKTRGQQVTLSCSPISGHRSVSWYQQTPGQGLQFLFEYFSETQRNKGNFPGRFSGRQFSNSRSEMNVSTLELGDSALYLCASSLHPGQANYGYTFGSGTRLTVV.

J is TRBJ2-7 and V is TRBV4-1; TRBD1 is a possible D gene (6 bases). V was pared by 0 bases and J by 0 bases, with 9 bases between. The CDR3 has 15 residues. Germline V CDR1 and CDR2: MGHRA, YSYEKL. The CDR3 DNA is TGCGCCAGCAGCCAAGAAGACAGGAGCTCCTACGAGCAGTACTTC. This sequence encodes CASSQEDRSSYEQYF.

The chain combines TRBV6-6 with TRBJ2-7; TRBD1 aligns across 9 bases. The CDR3 spans 15 residues. Germline-derived CDR1 and CDR2 are MNHNY and SVGAGI (reference sequence). V lost 6 bases, J lost 4 bases, and 10 bases stayed unmatched. The DNA of the CDR3 is TGTGCCAGCAGCTTCGACACAGGGGGCGGGTACGAGCAGTACTTC. Its protein is CASSFDTGGGYEQYF.

V usage is TRBV21-1 and J usage is TRBJ2-7; the D call in the table, TRBD1, was not verified against the DNA. TRBV21-1 is deemed a pseudogene. The CDR3 is 17 residues long. The CDR3 sequence is CASSKAQTGTGAYEQYF. Written as DNA, the CDR3 is TGTGCCAGCAGCAAAGCCCAAACCGGGACAGGCGCGTACGAGCAGTACTTC.

The V and J genes are TRBV12-5 and TRBJ2-2; TRBD1 aligns across 7 bases. The CDR3 runs 17 residues. Germline V CDR1 and CDR2: LGHNT, FRNRAP. V shed 5 bases, J shed 7 bases, and the junction held 16 bases outside the gene matches. The CDR3 is CASGPEPGRGWVGELFF. The CDR3 region has the DNA TGTGCTAGTGGTCCCGAACCCGGCAGGGGGTGGGTCGGGGAGCTGTTTTTT.

The chain links TRBV28 to TRBJ2-5; D remains ambiguous. The CDR3 spans 11 residues. Germline V gene data show CDR1 as MDHEN and CDR2 as SYDVKM. The V end was cut by 3 bases, the J end by 5 bases, with 4 bases between. CDR3 sequence reads: CASSLGETQYF. The CDR3 nucleotides are TGTGCCAGCAGTTTGGGGGAGACCCAGTACTTC.

The genes are TRBV19 and TRBJ1-5; D not resolved. Germline CDR1 and CDR2: LNHDA and SQIVND (reference sequence). Trimming removed 2 bases at V and 2 bases at J, with 10 bases between. This CDR3 has 15 amino acids. The DNA of the CDR3 is TGTGCCAGTAGTATATTTGGGCAGGGCAATCAGCCCCAGCATTTT. It codes for CASSIFGQGNQPQHF. The variable domain in full, completed from reference TRBV19 and TRBJ1-5, reads DGGITQSPKYLFRKEGQNVTLSCEQNLNHDAMYWYRQDPGQGLRLIYYSQIVNDFQKGDIAEGYSVSREKKESFPLTVTSAQKNPTAFYLCASSIFGQGNQPQHFGDGTRLSIL.

The chain carries TRBV7-9 and TRBJ2-1; no reliable D call. The V gene's germline CDR1 is SEHNR and CDR2 FQNEAQ (reference sequence). This CDR3 region has 15 residues. V lost 5 bases and J 1 base, leaving 12 bases between the germline ends. CDR3 residues: CASSPPEASYNEQFF. The CDR3 coding sequence is TGTGCCAGCAGCCCCCCCGAAGCGTCCTACAATGAGCAGTTCTTC.

The chain employs TRBV18 and TRBJ2-3, with D maybe TRBD2 (6 bases). CDR1 KGHSH and CDR2 LQKENI come from the germline V gene. Trimming took 5 bases from V and 2 from J, leaving 14 bases between them. This CDR3 comprises 15 residues. CDR3 nucleotide sequence: TGTGCCAGCTCAGGCTGGGACTCGAACACAGATACGCAGTATTTT. Translated, it gives CASSGWDSNTDTQYF.

The V and J genes are TRBV6-5 and TRBJ1-3; the D gene is possibly TRBD1 (5 bases). V was trimmed by 0 bases and J by 4 bases, leaving 10 bases between them. The CDR3 runs to 15 residues. Germline CDR1 and CDR2: MNHEY and SVGAGI. The CDR3 loop is CASSYSSGKGNTIYF. The CDR3 DNA follows: TGTGCCAGCAGTTACTCGTCAGGGAAAGGAAACACCATATATTTT.

This clone was detected only a few times. The J gene is TRBJ2-2, the V gene TRBV27; TRBD2 agrees at 8 bases. CDR3 length: 16 residues. Per germline, CDR1 MNHEY and CDR2 SMNVEV (reference sequence). The V segment lost 4 bases and the J segment 3 bases; nucleotides outside the gene matches: 7. The CDR3 DNA reads as TGTGCCAGCAGTTGGGTAGGCGGGGGGTACACCGGGGAGCTGTTTTTT. Protein product: CASSWVGGGYTGELFF.

This sequence joins TRBV7-9 and TRBJ1-6; D gene uncertain. Germline V gives CDR1 SEHNR, CDR2 FQNEAQ (reference sequence). CDR3 length: 13 residues. V was pared by 5 bases and J by 8 bases, with 10 bases between. CDR3 protein: CASSDFTDSPLHF. In DNA, the CDR3 is TGTGCCAGCAGCGACTTTACTGATTCACCCCTCCACTTT.

J is TRBJ2-7 and V is TRBV4-1, with D perhaps TRBD1 or TRBD2 (5 bases each). Trimming removed 0 bases from V and 3 bases from J, with 30 bases in between. The CDR3 sequence is 21 residues long. From germline, CDR1 is MGHRA and CDR2 YSYEKL. The CDR3 loop is CASSQDPLFRPRDAGNYEQYF. The DNA of the CDR3 is TGCGCCAGCAGCCAAGACCCCCTCTTCCGCCCCCGGGACGCTGGGAACTACGAGCAGTACTTC.

V usage is TRBV5-1 and J usage is TRBJ1-3, with unresolved D. Trimming stripped 0 bases from V and 4 bases from J, with 11 bases between. From germline, CDR1 is SGHRS and CDR2 YFSETQ. This CDR3 spans 15 amino acids. In DNA form, the CDR3 reads TGCGCCAGCAGCTTGGAGGCTGCTCGCGGAAACACCATATATTTT. It specifies CASSLEAARGNTIYF.

V and J are TRBV10-3 and TRBJ1-6; TRBD1 is a possible D gene (5 bases). Germline CDR1 and CDR2: ENHRY and SYGVKD. The V end lost 7 bases, the J end lost 4 bases, and 11 bases lay between the germline ends. This CDR3 has 14 amino acids. The CDR3 here is CAINGGGYNSPLHF. Written as DNA, the CDR3 is TGTGCCATCAATGGTGGGGGGTATAATTCACCCCTCCACTTT.